The present T cell receptor beta chain was sequenced within a study of CD8 T cells in ankylosing spondylitis. The V and J ends lost 0 bases and 2 bases respectively, with 13 bases between them. The CDR3 is 17 amino acids. Germline V CDR1 and CDR2: SGHDN, FVKESK. As regards this clonotype: The antigen remains unidentified.

One entry per CDR3 protein, called by TCRdb with MiXCR from the 5' RACE reads. The sample includes 700,000 or so distinct CDR3 sequences, 19% of them seen just once. General observations from the study: Some of these motif variants have turned up before, in reports on reactive arthritis synovial fluid and blood. Clones linked with disease were CD8+ and fairly uncommon in the peripheral blood. For ankylosing spondylitis blood, a TCR beta motif of roughly 8 highly homologous variants appeared characteristic.

The source material was blood, either unsorted or a sorted T cell fraction (not recorded which). The clonotype originates from a male donor with ankylosing spondylitis. V and J are TRBV14 and TRBJ2-2, with D unresolved. The CDR3 region is CASSQDYGTFNTGELFF. The CDR3 DNA follows: TGTGCCAGCAGCCAAGATTATGGCACCTTTAACACCGGGGAGCTGTTTTTT.